Listed below are T cell receptor beta chains from one sample, sequenced in a study of blood T cell repertoires in COVID-19. Repertoires were generated with immunoSEQ multiplex PCR, while TCRdb's copy carries only in-frame clones and drops some. The sample lists under 8,500 clones, 89% seen once, with less than 11% in the top ten. The sequencing input was peripheral blood. Receptor source: a man aged 65-85 years with active COVID-19. Both conserved end residues are part of each CDR3. The D gene is left open where the match is weak. Clone size is shown for a subset of rows, as once, few, many or a class of expanded clone.

d_gene: NA
j_gene: TRBJ2-2
abundance: NA
v_gene: TRBV5-1
CDR3aa: CASSLGQNTGELFF
CDR3nt: TGCGCCAGCAGCTTGGGACAGAACACCGGGGAGCTGTTTTTT

d_gene: TRBD1
j_gene: TRBJ1-5
abundance: NA
v_gene: TRBV6-6
CDR3aa: CASSGTGVDQPQHF
CDR3nt: TGTGCCAGCAGCGGGACAGGGGTGGATCAGCCCCAGCATTTT

d_gene: NA
j_gene: TRBJ1-4
abundance: NA
v_gene: TRBV29-1
CDR3aa: CSVETPETGNEKLFF
CDR3nt: TGCAGCGTTGAAACCCCGGAAACAGGGAATGAAAAACTGTTTTTT

d_gene: NA
j_gene: TRBJ1-1
abundance: NA
v_gene: TRBV7-9
CDR3aa: CASSLRGQGVLGTEAFF
CDR3nt: TGTGCCAGCAGCTTAAGGGGCCAGGGTGTGTTGGGCACTGAAGCTTTCTTT

d_gene: NA
j_gene: TRBJ2-1
abundance: NA
v_gene: TRBV11-2
CDR3aa: CASSLARVPSNEQFF
CDR3nt: TGTGCCAGCAGCTTAGCCAGGGTGCCCTCCAATGAGCAGTTCTTC

d_gene: NA
j_gene: TRBJ2-3
abundance: NA
v_gene: TRBV28
CDR3aa: CASTSRTYTDTQYF
CDR3nt: TGTGCCAGCACATCGAGAACTTACACAGATACGCAGTATTTT

d_gene: NA
j_gene: TRBJ2-3
abundance: NA
v_gene: TRBV9
CDR3aa: CASSARRLDTQYF
CDR3nt: TGTGCCAGCAGCGCCCGCAGGCTAGATACGCAGTATTTT

d_gene: TRBD1
j_gene: TRBJ1-6
abundance: NA
v_gene: TRBV7-2
CDR3aa: CASSSTGNNSPLHF
CDR3nt: TGTGCCAGCAGCTCGACAGGGAATAATTCACCCCTCCACTTT

d_gene: NA
j_gene: TRBJ2-1
abundance: NA
v_gene: TRBV5-1
CDR3aa: CASSLGESSYNEQFF
CDR3nt: TGCGCCAGCAGCTTGGGCGAAAGCTCCTACAATGAGCAGTTCTTC

d_gene: TRBD1
j_gene: TRBJ2-7
abundance: NA
v_gene: TRBV7-2
CDR3aa: CASSWYRGGVYEQYF
CDR3nt: TGTGCCAGCAGCTGGTACAGGGGTGGGGTGTACGAGCAGTACTTC

d_gene: NA
j_gene: TRBJ2-7
abundance: NA
v_gene: TRBV10-3
CDR3aa: CAISAVVGAGCEQYF
CDR3nt: TGTGCCATCAGCGCGGTCGTGGGCGCGGGGTGCGAGCAGTACTTC

d_gene: NA
j_gene: TRBJ1-2
abundance: NA
v_gene: TRBV5-6
CDR3aa: CASSPGTGANYGYTF
CDR3nt: TGTGCCAGCAGCCCCGGGACGGGAGCTAACTATGGCTACACCTTC

d_gene: NA
j_gene: TRBJ1-6
abundance: NA
v_gene: TRBV5-1
CDR3aa: CASSPEAEGGILGSPLHF
CDR3nt: TGCGCCAGCAGCCCGGAGGCCGAAGGAGGCATTTTGGGATCACCCCTCCACTTT

d_gene: NA
j_gene: TRBJ2-1
abundance: once
v_gene: TRBV5-5
CDR3aa: CASSPPMGPLWEQFF
CDR3nt: TGTGCCAGCAGCCCTCCTATGGGGCCCCTCTGGGAGCAGTTCTTC

d_gene: NA
j_gene: TRBJ1-6
abundance: few
v_gene: TRBV19
CDR3aa: CASSIGSDPYNSPLHF
CDR3nt: TGTGCCAGTAGTATAGGAAGCGATCCCTATAATTCACCCCTCCACTTT

d_gene: TRBD1
j_gene: TRBJ1-1
abundance: NA
v_gene: TRBV3-1/TRBV3-2
CDR3aa: CASSQAGQGNTEAFF
CDR3nt: TGTGCCAGCAGCCAAGCGGGACAGGGGAACACTGAAGCTTTCTTT

d_gene: NA
j_gene: TRBJ2-5
abundance: once
v_gene: TRBV3-1/TRBV3-2
CDR3aa: CASSQEGPPETQYF
CDR3nt: TGTGCCAGCAGCCAAGAGGGCCCGCCGGAGACCCAGTACTTC

d_gene: NA
j_gene: TRBJ2-7
abundance: NA
v_gene: TRBV5-1
CDR3aa: CASSLTFLSEQYF
CDR3nt: TGCGCCAGCAGCTTAACTTTCCTTTCGGAGCAGTACTTC

d_gene: NA
j_gene: TRBJ1-4
abundance: few
v_gene: TRBV11-2
CDR3aa: CASSLVSTTGEKLFF
CDR3nt: TGTGCCAGCAGCTTAGTGTCTACGACGGGTGAAAAACTGTTTTTT

d_gene: NA
j_gene: TRBJ2-3
abundance: NA
v_gene: TRBV5-1
CDR3aa: CASSWITTVDTQYF
CDR3nt: TGCGCCAGCAGCTGGATAACGACAGTAGATACGCAGTATTTT

d_gene: NA
j_gene: TRBJ2-7
abundance: NA
v_gene: TRBV6-2/TRBV6-3
CDR3aa: CASSYLGQNYEQYF
CDR3nt: TGTGCCAGCAGTTACTTGGGCCAAAACTACGAGCAGTACTTC

d_gene: TRBD1
j_gene: TRBJ1-1
abundance: few
v_gene: TRBV10-3
CDR3aa: CAISAPDRGHEAFF
CDR3nt: TGTGCCATCAGTGCTCCAGACAGGGGCCATGAAGCTTTCTTT

d_gene: TRBD1
j_gene: TRBJ2-1
abundance: once
v_gene: TRBV19
CDR3aa: CASSTPPGGKQFF
CDR3nt: TGTGCCAGTAGTACTCCACCAGGGGGTAAGCAGTTCTTC

d_gene: TRBD1
j_gene: TRBJ2-1
abundance: NA
v_gene: TRBV5-1
CDR3aa: CASSLVTRTGTYNEQFF
CDR3nt: TGCGCCAGCAGCTTGGTGACTCGGACAGGGACTTACAATGAGCAGTTCTTC